Listed here are 11 T cell receptor beta chains from one sample, sequenced in a study of blood T cells in healthy people across ages. A second PCR, run for about 6 to 11 cycles, used a sample-barcoded 5' primer plus a J-beta primer mix. TCRdb reprocessed the 5' RACE reads via MiXCR and lists one record per CDR3 protein. The table records approximately 1,000,000 distinct CDR3 sequences, around two fifths of them present only once. Sequencing input: blood. The receptors shown here come from a man aged 18-30 years in good health.

With respect to this clonotype: At one end, the junction sequence differs from germline, possibly due to a read error. The rearrangement links TRBV7-2 to TRBJ2-6; a possible D gene is TRBD1 (5 bases). The germline gives CDR1 SGHTA, CDR2 FQGNSA. The CDR3 consists of 18 residues. The CDR3: CASSLDAGYLSGANVPTF. Written as DNA, the CDR3 is TGTGCCAGCAGCTTAGACGCAGGGTACCTCTCTGGGGCCAACGTCCCGACTTTC.

This clonotype was counted only a few times. The chain combines TRBV29-1 with TRBJ2-2, with D perhaps TRBD2 (5 bases). Germline V gene sequence: CDR1 SQVTM, CDR2 ANQGSEA. The CDR3 runs to 14 residues. The V and J ends lost 7 bases and 0 bases respectively, with 12 bases between them. In DNA form, the CDR3 reads TGCAGCGCGGCGGACTCCGCGAACACCGGGGAGCTGTTTTTT. This sequence encodes CSAADSANTGELFF.

This clonotype has only a few counts. In nucleotides, the CDR3 is TGCAGTGCTAGTGGCGGGATCCTACTCGACTATGGCTACACCTTC. Its protein is CSASGGILLDYGYTF. The chain couples TRBV20-1 to TRBJ1-2; D uncertain. Trimming took off 3 bases at V and 3 bases at J, with 17 bases between the two ends. Germline V gene data show CDR1 as DFQATT and CDR2 as SNEGSKA (reference sequence). The CDR3 has 15 amino acids.

This chain joins TRBV9 and TRBJ1-2; 7 nucleotides align to TRBD1. Germline assignment: CDR1 SGDLS and CDR2 YYNGEE. After removal of 3 bases from V and 4 bases from J, the junction contained 9 bases not matched to a gene. The CDR3 is 15 amino acids. The CDR3 sequence: CASSDSRGRVYGYTF. In nucleotides, the CDR3 is TGTGCCAGCAGCGACTCAAGGGGGCGAGTCTATGGCTACACCTTC.

This clonotype was seen only a few times. This chain connects TRBV20-1 to TRBJ1-1; D is unresolved. The CDR3 consists of 16 residues. V lost 3 bases and J lost 2, with 19 bases in between. Germline CDR1 DFQATT, CDR2 SNEGSKA (reference sequence). This chain's CDR3 is CSASQVDGNINTEAFF. The CDR3 nucleotides are TGCAGTGCTAGTCAGGTGGACGGCAATATTAACACTGAAGCTTTCTTT.

This clonotype has only a few counts. V usage is TRBV3-1 and J usage is TRBJ1-1; D unclear. There are 17 residues in the CDR3. CDR1 LGHDT and CDR2 YNNKEL come from the germline V gene (reference sequence). Trimming removed 0 bases from V and 1 base from J, with 15 bases in between. In DNA, the CDR3 is TGTGCCAGCAGCCAAGAGTTAGGGTTTGGGAGGAACACTGAAGCTTTCTTT. Protein: CASSQELGFGRNTEAFF. Supplemented by reference TRBV3-1 and TRBJ1-1, the full variable domain reads DTAVSQTPKYLVTQMGNDKSIKCEQNLGHDTMYWYKQDSKKFLKIMFSYNNKELIINETVPNRFSPKSPDKAHLNLHINSLELGDSAVYFCASSQELGFGRNTEAFFGQGTRLTVV.

This sequence joins TRBV5-5 and TRBJ2-4; tentative D call: TRBD1 (5 bases). CDR3 size: 14 residues. CDR1 is SGHKS, CDR2 YYEKEE, per germline (reference sequence). Trimming removed 1 base at V and 10 bases at J, with 15 bases between. CDR3 residues: CASSLQGFQGIQYF. CDR3 in DNA: TGTGCCAGCAGCTTGCAAGGTTTCCAGGGAATTCAGTACTTC.

This clonotype was seen more than once but under ten times. The rearrangement joins TRBV4-3 to TRBJ2-2; D is unclear. Germline CDR1 LGHNA, CDR2 YSLEER. This CDR3 is 13 amino acids long. V was shortened by 2 bases and J by 4 bases, with 5 bases between the two germline ends. CDR3 sequence reads: CASSQRGTGELFF. DNA of the CDR3: TGCGCCAGCAGCCAACGAGGCACCGGGGAGCTGTTTTTT.

This clonotype came up a few times. This sequence joins TRBV29-1 and TRBJ1-5, with D perhaps matching TRBD1 (5 bases). Germline-derived CDR1 and CDR2 are SQVTM and ANQGSEA. The V end was cut by 5 bases, the J end by 3 bases, with 17 bases between. This CDR3 region has 15 residues. CDR3 in amino acids: CSVTLREGFNQPQHF. The CDR3 DNA sequence: TGCAGCGTTACCCTCAGGGAGGGGTTCAATCAGCCCCAGCATTTT.

In its sample, this clonotype was seen a few times. The chain carries TRBV5-6 and TRBJ2-1; perhaps TRBD1 as D (5 bases). Germline CDR1 and CDR2: SGHDT and YYEEEE. The V and J ends lost 3 bases and 6 bases respectively, with 13 bases between them. This CDR3 spans 14 amino acids. The CDR3 bases are TGTGCCAGCAGCTCAGTGGGGCCTCGCAATGAGCAGTTCTTC. This gives the protein CASSSVGPRNEQFF.

This clonotype was seen more than once but under ten times. V and J are TRBV20-1 and TRBJ2-3; TRBD2 matches 12 bases. V gave up 4 bases and J gave up 2 bases; unmatched junction bases: 7. The CDR3 length is 16 residues. Germline V gene lookup returns CDR1 DFQATT and CDR2 SNEGSKA (reference sequence). CDR3 residues: CSANTLAGGPTDTQYF. For the CDR3, the DNA is TGCAGTGCTAACACACTAGCGGGGGGCCCCACAGATACGCAGTATTTT.